These 18 T cell receptor beta chains were all obtained from the same sample, sequenced in a study of blood T cells in healthy people across ages. Through a sample-barcoded 5' primer and a J-beta primer mix, a second PCR was run for roughly 7 to 12 cycles. TCRdb re-called the 5' RACE reads through MiXCR, storing one row per CDR3 protein. The table has around 800,000 distinct CDR3 sequences, roughly 25% seen once. The same specimen was also included in a second study, on T cells of mothers and their children.

Sequenced material: blood. These receptors were obtained from a boy aged 10-17 years in good health.

This clonotype came up a few times. The V gene is TRBV2, the J gene TRBJ2-7, with a weak D call TRBD1 (5 bases). From germline, CDR1 is SNHLY and CDR2 FYNNEI. V was cut by 1 base and J by 5 bases, with 12 bases left in between. CDR3 size: 14 residues. CDR3 sequence reads: CASSEGGAKDEQYF. The CDR3 nucleotides are TGTGCCAGCAGTGAAGGGGGCGCGAAAGACGAGCAGTACTTC.

The chain couples TRBV10-3 to TRBJ2-5, with a tentative D call TRBD1 (5 bases). Germline V gives CDR1 ENHRY, CDR2 SYGVKD. The length of the CDR3 is 15 residues. V was trimmed by 2 bases and J by 7 bases, leaving 17 bases between them. The chain's CDR3 is CAISEILVQGGTQYF. As DNA, the CDR3 is TGTGCCATCAGTGAGATTCTGGTGCAGGGTGGGACCCAGTACTTC.

V usage is TRBV5-1 and J usage is TRBJ2-4; D gene ambiguous. Germline lookup yields CDR1 SGHRS and CDR2 YFSETQ. V lost 0 bases to trimming and J lost 2 bases, with 9 bases between them. This CDR3 comprises 15 residues. The CDR3 region is CASSLDYGPKNIQYF. In DNA form, the CDR3 reads TGCGCCAGCAGCTTGGACTACGGCCCCAAAAACATTCAGTACTTC. The whole variable domain, remainder taken from reference TRBV5-1 and TRBJ2-4, is KAGVTQTPRYLIKTRGQQVTLSCSPISGHRSVSWYQQTPGQGLQFLFEYFSETQRNKGNFPGRFSGRQFSNSRSEMNVSTLELGDSALYLCASSLDYGPKNIQYFGAGTRLSVL.

This clonotype was recorded a few times. Compared with germline, one end of the junction differs, possibly owing to a read error. This rearrangement joins TRBV14 to TRBJ2-1; 7 bases are a match to TRBD1. Germline CDR1 and CDR2: SGHDN and FVKESK. The CDR3 contains 13 residues. CDR3 protein: CASSQGGETGSFF. As DNA, the CDR3 is TGTGCCAGTAGCCAAGGGGGCGAGACAGGGTCATTCTTC.

V usage is TRBV5-1 and J usage is TRBJ1-1; TRBD1 might be the D (5 bases). Germline V gene data show CDR1 as SGHRS and CDR2 as YFSETQ. There are 14 residues in the CDR3. The ends were cut back, 4 bases at V and 6 bases at J, with 16 bases in the middle. The CDR3 DNA follows: TGCGCCAGCAGCGCCGGCGAGGGGCGATCTGAAGCTTTCTTT. It yields the protein CASSAGEGRSEAFF. Filled out from reference TRBV5-1 and TRBJ1-1, the complete variable domain reads KAGVTQTPRYLIKTRGQQVTLSCSPISGHRSVSWYQQTPGQGLQFLFEYFSETQRNKGNFPGRFSGRQFSNSRSEMNVSTLELGDSALYLCASSAGEGRSEAFFGQGTRLTVV.

This clonotype appeared a few times. The chain joins TRBV3-1 to TRBJ2-1, with TRBD2 matching 13 bases. CDR1 and CDR2 from the germline V gene are LGHDT and YNNKEL (reference sequence). The CDR3 sequence is 14 residues long. With 6 bases clipped from V and 9 bases from J, the junction kept 5 bases outside the gene matches. The CDR3 sequence is CASSTSGGAREQFF. The CDR3 DNA is TGTGCCAGCAGTACTAGCGGGGGGGCACGTGAGCAGTTCTTC.

This clonotype was seen a handful of times. The chain couples TRBV20-1 to TRBJ2-5; no clear D gene. Deletions cut 1 base from V and 7 bases from J, with 10 bases between. This CDR3 has 12 amino acids. Germline V lookup: CDR1 DFQATT, CDR2 SNEGSKA (reference sequence). The DNA of the CDR3 is TGCAGTGCTAGAGCACTATCGGGGACCCAGTACTTC. Amino acids: CSARALSGTQYF.

This clonotype was seen a few times. This chain links TRBV20-1 with TRBJ2-5; the D gene is possibly TRBD1 (6 bases). The CDR3 has 13 amino acids. CDR1 and CDR2 (germline): DFQATT, SNEGSKA (reference sequence). The ends were cut back, 3 bases at V and 3 bases at J, with 11 bases in the middle. As DNA, the CDR3 is TGCAGTGCTAGGTGGGGGCCTGAAGAGACCCAGTACTTC. Its translation is CSARWGPEETQYF.

The chain uses TRBV5-5 and TRBJ1-2; D ambiguous. V lost 0 bases to trimming and J lost 4 bases, with 7 bases between them. CDR1 SGHKS and CDR2 YYEKEE come from the germline V gene (reference sequence). This CDR3 spans 13 amino acids. CDR3 in amino acids: CASSLATRYGYTF. The CDR3 DNA is TGTGCCAGCAGCTTGGCGACACGCTATGGCTACACCTTC.

The V gene is TRBV6-5, the J gene TRBJ2-1; 7 bases agree with TRBD2. CDR1 MNHEY and CDR2 SVGAGI come from the germline V gene. This CDR3 is built from 15 residues. V was pared by 8 bases and J by 3 bases, with 10 bases of the junction left unmatched. The CDR3 DNA follows: TGTGCCAGCGGCAAAACTAGCGCCCACTACAATGAGCAGTTCTTC. Translating gives CASGKTSAHYNEQFF.

V usage is TRBV7-9 and J usage is TRBJ1-4; 11 positions agree with TRBD1. The V gene end was trimmed by 5 bases and the J gene end by 8 bases; junction bases not matched to a gene: 10. The CDR3 has 16 residues. Germline CDR1 reads SEHNR; CDR2 reads FQNEAQ (reference sequence). CDR3 in DNA: TGTGCCAGCAGCCCAGGACAGGGGGCGTTTGGGGAAAAACTGTTTTTT. This translates into CASSPGQGAFGEKLFF.

The chain recombines TRBV6-5 with TRBJ2-5, with D possibly being TRBD2 (5 bases). CDR3 size: 16 residues. V was trimmed by 0 bases and J by 3 bases, leaving 14 bases between them. CDR1 MNHEY and CDR2 SVGAGI come from the germline V gene. The CDR3: CASSYSRGVLEETQYF. The CDR3 DNA sequence: TGTGCCAGCAGTTACTCACGGGGAGTCTTGGAAGAGACCCAGTACTTC.

This clonotype was seen more than once but under ten times. The rearrangement uses TRBV20-1 and TRBJ2-1; D is ambiguous. CDR1 is DFQATT, CDR2 SNEGSKA, per germline (reference sequence). Trimming stripped 1 base from V and 0 bases from J, with 10 bases between. This CDR3 has 15 amino acids. The chain's CDR3 is CSARGNPSSYNEQFF. The DNA for the CDR3 is TGCAGTGCTAGAGGGAACCCGAGCTCCTACAATGAGCAGTTCTTC.

This clonotype was recorded a few times. V is TRBV6-1 and J is TRBJ2-2; D gene uncertain. V was trimmed by 4 bases and J by 7 bases, leaving 10 bases between them. CDR1 and CDR2 (germline): MNHNS, SASEGT. The CDR3 covers 13 residues. This CDR3 reads CASSGPNGGELFF. DNA for the CDR3: TGTGCCAGCAGTGGGCCCAATGGCGGGGAGCTGTTTTTT.

As DNA, the CDR3 is TGTGCCAGCAGCCGACACCAGACAGGGGTTCTAGCCAAAAACATTCAGTACTTC. It specifies CASSRHQTGVLAKNIQYF. The chain recombines TRBV28 with TRBJ2-4, with 8 bases that match TRBD1. The ends lost 6 bases at V and 0 bases at J; junction bases unmatched: 13. The length of the CDR3 is 18 residues. CDR1 MDHEN and CDR2 SYDVKM come from the germline V gene.

This clonotype was picked up a small number of times. As DNA, the CDR3 is TGTGCCAGCGGGGACAACAACTCCTACGAGCAGTACTTC. The encoded protein is CASGDNNSYEQYF. The chain uses TRBV28 and TRBJ2-5; a possible D gene is TRBD1 (6 bases). The J call may be mistaken, given a closer DNA end match to TRBJ2-7. The CDR3 consists of 13 residues. Germline V gives CDR1 MDHEN, CDR2 SYDVKM.

Only a few counts were recorded for this clonotype. J is TRBJ1-2 and V is TRBV10-1, with a possible D match to TRBD1 (5 bases). Germline values: CDR1 WNHNN, CDR2 SYGVQD (reference sequence). V shed 5 bases and J shed 8 bases, with 12 bases lying between them. CDR3 length: 12 amino acids. CDR3 amino acids: CASSRGGTGYTF. CDR3 in DNA: TGCGCCAGCAGTCGGGGCGGGACCGGCTACACCTTC.

The rearrangement joins TRBV2 to TRBJ2-1; either TRBD1 or TRBD2 may fit D (8 bases each). Looked up from germline, CDR1 is SNHLY and CDR2 is FYNNEI. Trimming stripped 11 bases from V and 7 bases from J, with 21 bases between. The CDR3 extends over 14 amino acids. CDR3 bases: TGTGCCTCCGGACAGGGCGGGGGGTGGAATGAGCAGTTCTTC. Amino acids: CASGQGGGWNEQFF. Variable domain in full (rest from reference TRBV2 and TRBJ2-1): EPEVTQTPSHQVTQMGQEVILRCVPISNHLYFYWYRQILGQKVEFLVSFYNNEISEKSEIFDDQFSVERPDGSNFTLKIRSTKLEDSAMYFCASGQGGGWNEQFFGPGTRLTVL.